The 5 T cell receptor beta chains below were found in one sample sequenced in a study of shared T cell receptors in the human thymus. The method was immunoSEQ multiplex PCR; TCRdb's version includes in-frame clones alone and lacks a portion of them. The repertoire includes about 380,000 clones, roughly 94% of them detected once, and roughly 0.02% sits in the top ten. Material: thymocytes. The receptors derive from a human donor.

This clone was recorded only once. The chain is built from TRBV15 and TRBJ2-7; D tentatively fits TRBD1 or TRBD2 (5 bases each). Trimming pared 0 bases from V and 6 bases from J, leaving 18 bases between. This CDR3 comprises 16 residues. Per germline, CDR1 LNHNV and CDR2 YYDKDF (reference sequence). CDR3 coding DNA: TGTGCCACCAGCAGAGATCGGTGGGGGTTGATGAGCGAGCAGTACTTC. It encodes CATSRDRWGLMSEQYF. Combining the CDR3 with reference TRBV15 and TRBJ2-7 gives the whole variable domain DAMVIQNPRYQVTQFGKPVTLSCSQTLNHNVMYWYQQKSSQAPKLLFHYYDKDFNNEADTPDNFQSRRPNTSFCFLDIRSPGLGDTAMYLCATSRDRWGLMSEQYFGPGTRLTVT.

This rearrangement joins TRBV6-4 to TRBJ2-1, with TRBD2 matching over 9 bases. CDR3 length: 15 amino acids. Germline-derived CDR1 and CDR2 are MRHNA and SNTAGT. With 7 bases clipped from V and 1 base from J, the junction kept 5 bases outside the gene matches. The DNA for the CDR3 is TGTGCCAGCATTACTAGCGGGTGTTCCTACAATGAGCAGTTCTTC. This sequence encodes CASITSGCSYNEQFF.

The chain has TRBV7-9 and TRBJ2-4; a weak D match, TRBD2 (6 bases). Germline V gene sequence: CDR1 SEHNR, CDR2 FQNEAQ (reference sequence). There are 16 residues in the CDR3. Between the trimmed V and J ends, which lost 0 bases and 2 bases, there was a span of 11 bases. CDR3 sequence (DNA): TGTGCCAGCAGCTTAGCCTTCGGGGGTTCCAAAAACATTCAGTACTTC. It encodes CASSLAFGGSKNIQYF. Full variable domain (outside the CDR3, taken from reference TRBV7-9 and TRBJ2-4): DTGVSQNPRHKITKRGQNVTFRCDPISEHNRLYWYRQTLGQGPEFLTYFQNEAQLEKSRLLSDRFSAERPKGSFSTLEIQRTEQGDSAMYLCASSLAFGGSKNIQYFGAGTRLSVL.

V gene TRBV4-3 combines with J gene TRBJ2-1; D not resolved. CDR3 length: 19 amino acids. Germline CDR1 reads LGHNA; CDR2 reads YSLEER. Trimming took 0 bases from V and 0 from J, leaving 18 bases between them. CDR3 nucleotide sequence: TGCGCCAGCAGCCAAGAAGTAGCCCGTCTAAAGAGCTCCTACAATGAGCAGTTCTTC. This sequence encodes CASSQEVARLKSSYNEQFF.

The chain recombines TRBV23-1 with TRBJ2-3; D possibly matches TRBD1 or TRBD2 (6 bases each). TRBV23-1 is treated as an ORF (open reading frame) with a function not yet certain. CDR3 length: 22 amino acids. Deletions cut 6 bases from V and 0 bases from J, with 34 bases between. This chain's CDR3 is CASSYKQGEGRDPRGSTDTQYF. The CDR3 coding sequence is TGCGCCAGCAGCTACAAACAGGGAGAAGGGCGGGACCCCCGAGGGAGCACAGATACGCAGTATTTT.